This T cell receptor (beta chain) was captured by sequencing in a study of immune reconstitution after stem cell transplant in scleroderma (dated by TCRdb to between 2016 and 2019). This clonotype was observed a few times. Which antigen it targets is not known. Base qualities were left out, and no much larger clone turns up one base away. The library was produced with RT-PCR. Sequencing was carried out with an Illumina MiSeq. TCRdb reprocessing: public reads trimmed at Q25 with fastp, clones called with MiXCR, in-frame beta chains kept. Rows merge per CDR3 protein into single entries with the most common DNA and genes. The sample table records 1,500 to 2,000 distinct CDR3 sequences; approximately 10% of these occur just once. Jointly, the top ten make up over 12% of the sample. From the cysteine through the phenylalanine, the CDR3 covers 13 amino acids. The DNA shown is the 39-base CDR3, in frame from base 1. In the germline V gene, CDR1 corresponds to SGHTA and CDR2 to FQGTGA. A distance of 4 bases separates the germline ends of V and J, which lose 0 bases and 4 bases respectively.

The sample was gathered before or after autologous hematopoietic stem cell transplantation (not recorded which). The sequence was obtained from a female donor with systemic sclerosis. The V and J genes are TRBV7-3 and TRBJ2-1; a confident D gene designation cannot be given. This receptor carries the CDR3 CASSLTGYNEQFF. The sequenced DNA is TGTGCCAGCAGCTTAACGGGGTACAATGAGCAGTTCTTC.